This T cell receptor beta chain comes out of a study of tumor-infiltrating lymphocytes in oesophageal squamous cell carcinoma. In its sample, this clonotype was seen many times. CDR3 size: 12 residues. Per germline, CDR1 LNHNV and CDR2 YYDKDF (reference sequence). V was cut by 9 bases and J by 6 bases, with 12 bases left in between. TCRdb passed the PCR reads through MiXCR, listing each CDR3 protein once. The sample lists fewer than 15,000 distinct CDR3 sequences; roughly half were seen once. The sequenced material came from esophageal tumor tissue. This TCR was recovered from a male donor with esophageal squamous cell carcinoma. This rearrangement joins TRBV15 to TRBJ2-1; tentatively, D is TRBD1 (5 bases). The CDR3 reads CATSDSINEQFF. DNA of the CDR3: TGTGCCACGTCCGACAGTATCAATGAGCAGTTCTTC.